This TCR beta chain was sequenced during a study of T cells in Graves' hyperthyroidism and ophthalmopathy. At the level of the study: Blood from the periphery was taken at initial diagnosis, before any treatment.

From RNA transcripts, TCR beta CDR3 regions were amplified. HTBI primers were the set used in a first-round RT-PCR of the TCR CDR3. MiXCR was run by TCRdb on the multiplex PCR reads, yielding one entry per CDR3 protein. Among 550,000 to 850,000 distinct CDR3 sequences listed, around a sixth were seen once. Hyperthyroidism in the patients, aged 18 to 65, was newly diagnosed and under 2 months in duration. Sample collection date corresponds to first hyperthyroidism diagnosis, prior to any ophthalmopathy symptoms. The CDR3 consists of 12 residues. The V end was cut by 3 bases, the J end by 3 bases, with 9 bases between. Germline loops: CDR1 GTSNPN, CDR2 SVGIG (reference sequence). The sample holds many counts of this clonotype.

V and J are TRBV30 and TRBJ2-7; D is unresolved. The sample consisted of blood. This TCR was sampled from a woman between 45 and 60 years old with Graves' hyperthyroidism that later progressed to Graves' ophthalmopathy. The CDR3 sequence is CAWRAPFYEQYF. The CDR3 DNA reads as TGTGCCTGGAGAGCGCCGTTCTACGAGCAGTACTTC.